The 24 T cell receptor beta chains reported below all come from one sample, sequenced in a study of glioma-infiltrating T cells. The iRepertoire nested amplicon-rescue multiplex PCR amplified TCR alpha and beta CDR3s from RNA. TCRdb re-called the multiplex PCR reads through MiXCR, storing one row per CDR3 protein. Of 300,000 to 450,000 distinct CDR3 sequences listed, roughly two fifths are singletons. Source material: glioma tissue, nonneoplastic brain tissue, or PBMCs (not recorded which). These receptors all stem from a human donor with low-grade glioma or glioblastoma, undergoing nonglioma brain surgery, or in good health (not recorded which).

As to this clonotype: It may be a read error: a sequence one base away is much more abundant. The chain links TRBV24-1 to TRBJ1-1, with 8 bases identical to TRBD1. Germline lookup yields CDR1 KGHDR and CDR2 SFDVKD. This CDR3 is 13 amino acids long. The trim removed 3 bases at V and 4 bases at J, leaving 0 bases unmatched. DNA for the CDR3: TGTGCCACCAGTGATGGACAGGGCACTGAAGCTTTCTTT. Translated: CATSDGQGTEAFF.

The genes are TRBV28 and TRBJ1-1; 8 bases match TRBD1. The CDR3 length is 15 residues. V lost 2 bases to trimming and J lost 5 bases; unmatched junction nucleotides: 7. Germline V lookup: CDR1 MDHEN, CDR2 SYDVKM. The CDR3 DNA reads TGTGCCAGCAGTTTAATGGACAGGGTTTGGACTGAAGCTTTCTTT. Its protein is CASSLMDRVWTEAFF.

This clonotype was counted many times. The rearrangement uses TRBV27 and TRBJ1-2, with a possible D match to TRBD1 (6 bases). Trimming cost V 6 bases and J 4 bases, with 12 bases left between them. In germline, CDR1 is MNHEY, CDR2 SMNVEV (reference sequence). The CDR3 runs to 13 residues. CDR3 DNA: TGTGCCAGCAGATCGACAGGCCTCTATGGCTACACCTTC. Translating gives CASRSTGLYGYTF.

The chain's CDR3 is CASSLVTTKETQYF. The CDR3, as DNA: TGTGCCAGCAGCTTAGTGACAACCAAAGAGACCCAGTACTTC. The chain links TRBV7-2 to TRBJ2-5; D is uncertain. Per germline, CDR1 SGHTA and CDR2 FQGNSA. The V end lost 1 base, the J end lost 3 bases, and 9 bases lay between the germline ends. The CDR3 runs 14 residues.

V is TRBV7-9 and J is TRBJ2-1; TRBD1 might be the D (6 bases). V shed 5 bases and J shed 8 bases, with 19 bases lying between them. CDR3 length: 15 residues. The germline V gene encodes CDR1 SEHNR and CDR2 FQNEAQ (reference sequence). CDR3 in amino acids: CASSPGQIQGDEQFF. For the CDR3, the DNA is TGTGCCAGCAGCCCCGGACAGATTCAAGGCGATGAGCAGTTCTTC.

The genes are TRBV18 and TRBJ2-7, with 7 bases that match TRBD2. Looked up from germline, CDR1 is KGHSH and CDR2 is LQKENI. The CDR3 length is 15 residues. The trim removed 2 bases at V and 7 bases at J, leaving 11 bases unmatched. The CDR3 spells CASSPTAGGEMEQYF. In nucleotides, the CDR3 is TGTGCCAGCTCACCAACGGCTGGGGGGGAGATGGAGCAGTACTTC.

This sequence joins TRBV11-1 and TRBJ1-2, with 9 bases aligning to TRBD1. The CDR3 runs to 16 residues. Germline CDR1 and CDR2: SGHAT and FQDESV (reference sequence). Trimming cost V 1 base and J 0 bases; bases outside gene matches: 3. The CDR3 bases are TGTGCCAGCAGCTTAGGGGGGACAGGGACTAACTATGGCTACACCTTC. This gives the protein CASSLGGTGTNYGYTF.

In this sample, this clonotype turned up a few times. The rearrangement uses TRBV20-1 and TRBJ1-5; the D is unclear. Between the trimmed V and J ends, which lost 1 base and 1 base, there was a span of 14 bases. The CDR3 sequence is 16 residues long. Germline CDR1 is DFQATT and CDR2 is SNEGSKA (reference sequence). In nucleotides, the CDR3 is TGCAGTGCTAGAGTAGCCGGGCGAGGAAGCAATCAGCCCCAGCATTTT. Translating gives CSARVAGRGSNQPQHF.

This clonotype was seen repeatedly, ten times or more. The J gene is TRBJ2-1, the V gene TRBV27, with TRBD2 matching 10 bases. This CDR3 is built from 16 residues. Germline-derived CDR1 and CDR2 are MNHEY and SMNVEV (reference sequence). Losses at the gene ends were 5 bases for V and 0 bases for J; bases not matched to a gene: 4. Here the CDR3 reads CASSHASGSSYNEQFF. The DNA of the CDR3 is TGTGCCAGCAGTCACGCTAGCGGGAGCTCCTACAATGAGCAGTTCTTC.

The V gene is TRBV20-1, the J gene TRBJ2-5; possibly TRBD2 for D (5 bases). This CDR3 is built from 14 residues. Germline CDR1 reads DFQATT; CDR2 reads SNEGSKA (reference sequence). With 6 bases removed from V and 6 bases from J, the gap between germline ends came to 20 bases. The CDR3: CSAVNDYRQKTQYF. CDR3 nucleotides: TGCAGTGCCGTAAATGACTACCGGCAGAAGACCCAGTACTTC.

The chain recombines TRBV28 with TRBJ2-7, with D possibly matching TRBD2 (5 bases). The CDR3 loop spans 16 amino acids. Germline V lookup: CDR1 MDHEN, CDR2 SYDVKM. Trimming removed 0 bases from V and 5 bases from J, with 17 bases in between. The CDR3 sequence is CASSLWSFRGSDEQYF. CDR3 sequence (DNA): TGTGCCAGCAGTTTATGGTCCTTCCGGGGTTCCGACGAGCAGTACTTC.

The genes are TRBV4-3 and TRBJ1-1; D unresolved. The CDR3 runs 15 residues. The V and J ends lost 3 bases and 0 bases respectively, with 11 bases between them. Germline V gives CDR1 LGHNA, CDR2 YSLEER. The CDR3 DNA sequence: TGCGCCAGCAGCCAGGGCAAAGCGGTGAACACTGAAGCTTTCTTT. It is translated as CASSQGKAVNTEAFF.

The chain combines TRBV6-1 with TRBJ2-7; D is possibly TRBD2 (6 bases). Trimming left V 5 bases short and J 6 bases short, with 20 bases between. Germline lookup yields CDR1 MNHNS and CDR2 SASEGT. The CDR3 covers 15 residues. This CDR3 reads CASSTTTRGRSEQYF. CDR3 bases: TGTGCCAGCAGTACGACGACTAGAGGGAGAAGCGAGCAGTACTTC.

The rearrangement uses TRBV4-1 and TRBJ2-1; D is uncertain. This CDR3 spans 14 amino acids. Trimming stripped 4 bases from V and 0 bases from J, with 7 bases between. From germline, CDR1 is MGHRA and CDR2 YSYEKL. The CDR3 DNA sequence: TGCGCCAGCAGCCCTCCAAGCTCCTACAATGAGCAGTTCTTC. Translating it yields CASSPPSSYNEQFF.

This chain links TRBV27 with TRBJ1-5, with D perhaps matching TRBD1 (6 bases). This CDR3 comprises 13 residues. Germline V lookup: CDR1 MNHEY, CDR2 SMNVEV (reference sequence). The V end lost 6 bases, the J end lost 9 bases, and 15 bases lay between the germline ends. Here the CDR3 reads CASRGRDTGPQHF. For the CDR3, the DNA is TGTGCCAGCAGAGGCCGGGACACGGGGCCCCAGCATTTT.

This clonotype has a count of ten or more. The V and J genes are TRBV28 and TRBJ1-2, with D unresolved. Germline V lookup: CDR1 MDHEN, CDR2 SYDVKM. The V gene lost 6 bases and the J gene lost 4 bases, with 9 bases spanning the gap. The length of the CDR3 is 12 residues. The CDR3 nucleotides read TGTGCCAGCAGACGACACCTCTATGGCTACACCTTC. It codes for CASRRHLYGYTF.

The chain recombines TRBV4-3 with TRBJ1-6; a possible D gene is TRBD1 (5 bases). Germline CDR1 LGHNA, CDR2 YSLEER. Trimming shortened V by 0 bases and J by 7 bases, and 7 bases separated the two germline ends. The CDR3 loop spans 14 amino acids. The CDR3 spells CASSQDWGNSPLHF. For the CDR3, the DNA is TGCGCCAGCAGCCAAGATTGGGGCAATTCACCCCTCCACTTT.

This clonotype was found a few times. This chain links TRBV7-6 with TRBJ2-3, with 7 bases aligning to TRBD2. The CDR3 sequence is 13 residues long. The J segment lost 8 bases and the V segment lost 4 bases, leaving 6 bases of the junction unmatched. Germline V gene data show CDR1 as SGHVS and CDR2 as FNYEAQ. CDR3 bases: TGTGCCAGCAGCTCGGGACTATTCGGTACGCAGTATTTT. Its protein product is CASSSGLFGTQYF.

At least ten counts were recorded for this clonotype. This chain joins TRBV7-2 and TRBJ2-1; 11 nucleotides line up with TRBD2. CDR1 is SGHTA and CDR2 is FQGNSA in the germline V gene. The CDR3 length is 16 residues. Trimming took 5 bases from V and 6 from J; bases not matched to a gene: 9. The CDR3 DNA reads TGTGCCAGCAGCAAAAGGGGGACTAGCGGCTCCAATGAGCAGTTCTTC. The encoded protein is CASSKRGTSGSNEQFF.

As for this clonotype: This may come from a read error, since a much larger clone is one base off. The CDR3, as DNA: TGCAGTGCTCCTGCCCCGGGCAGGCCAGATACGCAGCATTTT. Amino acid sequence: CSAPAPGRPDTQHF. The chain couples TRBV20-1 to TRBJ2-3; D unresolved. The end of the DNA fits TRBJ1-5 better, so the J call may be wrong. The CDR3 has 14 residues. CDR1 and CDR2 from the germline V gene are DFQATT and SNEGSKA (reference sequence).

This chain connects TRBV19 to TRBJ2-5; D uncertain. V dropped 3 bases and J dropped 5 bases, with 22 bases sitting between them. CDR3 length: 17 amino acids. Germline CDR1 and CDR2: LNHDA and SQIVND (reference sequence). The CDR3 DNA reads as TGTGCCAGTAGTATGGATGTACAGTCAGATTTCGGGGAGACCCAGTACTTC. Translated, it gives CASSMDVQSDFGETQYF.

The V call is TRBV2, the J call TRBJ2-1, with 9 nucleotides matching TRBD1. This CDR3 is 13 amino acids long. Per the germline V gene, CDR1 is SNHLY and CDR2 is FYNNEI. V was clipped by 8 bases and J by 7 bases; unmatched bases: 6. The CDR3 DNA is TGTGCCAGCGAGGACAGGGGAGGTAATGAGCAGTTCTTC. Protein product: CASEDRGGNEQFF.

J is TRBJ2-7 and V is TRBV29-1, with D possibly matching TRBD1 (6 bases). The DNA end is more similar to TRBJ1-2, so the J call may be wrong. The CDR3 is 12 amino acids. Germline V gene sequence: CDR1 SQVTM, CDR2 ANQGSEA. CDR3 region: CSVGGLGYGYTF. The CDR3 bases are TGCAGCGTTGGGGGGCTTGGCTATGGCTACACCTTC.

This clonotype was found many times. This sequence joins TRBV27 and TRBJ2-7, with D unclear. The length of the CDR3 is 13 residues. The germline V gene encodes CDR1 MNHEY and CDR2 SMNVEV (reference sequence). V was clipped by 0 bases and J by 1 base, with 4 bases between them. In nucleotides, the CDR3 is TGTGCCAGCAGTTTATCACGGTCCTACGAGCAGTACTTC. Translation gives CASSLSRSYEQYF.